Listed below are T cell receptor beta chains from one sample, sequenced in a study of shared clonotypes between healthy human individuals. Libraries were prepared by immunoSEQ multiplex PCR; TCRdb keeps only in-frame clonotypes and omits some of them. The table lists approximately 2,200,000 clones, approximately 94% of them singletons. Material for sequencing was naive CD8+ T cells from PBMCs. The receptors were sampled from a man younger than 30 in good health. Some clones in this sample may be carry-over from other donors' samples. CDR3s include the opening cysteine and the closing phenylalanine or tryptophan. The order of the fields is CDR3 protein, V gene.

CASSIQGCGKDTEAFF | TRBV21-1
CASSLGGGYTF | TRBV25-1
CASSLQNSYNEQFF | TRBV27
CASSLAGRETYEQYF | TRBV5-1
CASSLEWEGVQYF | TRBV5-1
CASSRTNEQFF | TRBV9
CASSVTSSLGTEAFF | TRBV19
CASSVGEGPNQPQHF | TRBV9
CATSRSAGEETDEQYF | TRBV15
CASSSSQGEWSEKLFF | TRBV5-6
CASSVAVDREAANAGYTF | TRBV9
CASSFRQGNQPQHF | TRBV28
CASSFTGGIHNEQFF | TRBV28
CASSFTRTGYEQYF | TRBV7-8
CASSPLHSNQPQHF | TRBV28
CASSKGAWAFF | TRBV25-1
CAPGSAVPQPQHF | TRBV15
CASSPPGGTYEQYF | TRBV4-1
CASSQDPPLGGRVNEQFF | TRBV14